What follows are 5 T cell receptor beta chains derived from one specimen sequenced in a study of blood T cell repertoires in COVID-19. Assay: immunoSEQ multiplex PCR; the TCRdb copy retains only in-frame clones and omits some. The sample shows some 300,000 clones, under 90% of them seen only once. The sequenced sample was PBMCs or T cells enriched from blood (not recorded which). The source is a woman in her thirties or forties who had recovered from COVID-19.

CDR3 residues: CASSSPTVFSPLHF. For the CDR3, the DNA is TGTGCCAGCAGCTCCCCGACAGTTTTTTCACCCCTCCACTTT. The chain joins TRBV6-5 to TRBJ1-6; D possibly corresponds to TRBD1 (5 bases). CDR3 length: 14 amino acids. V was shortened by 6 bases and J by 9 bases, with 15 bases between the two germline ends. Germline V gene data show CDR1 as MNHEY and CDR2 as SVGAGI.

The V call is TRBV5-1, the J call TRBJ2-1; D remains unclear. V lost 0 bases and J lost 0, with 7 bases in between. The CDR3 spans 15 residues. Germline V gene sequence: CDR1 SGHRS, CDR2 YFSETQ. In DNA form, the CDR3 reads TGCGCCAGCAGCTTGGCCACAAGCTCCTACAATGAGCAGTTCTTC. This codes for CASSLATSSYNEQFF. The variable domain in full, with the rest retrieved from reference TRBV5-1 and TRBJ2-1, is KAGVTQTPRYLIKTRGQQVTLSCSPISGHRSVSWYQQTPGQGLQFLFEYFSETQRNKGNFPGRFSGRQFSNSRSEMNVSTLELGDSALYLCASSLATSSYNEQFFGPGTRLTVL.

This clone has just one count. This chain connects TRBV11-2 to TRBJ2-7, with 14 positions matching TRBD2. The CDR3 runs 19 residues. Trimming removed 1 base from V and 2 bases from J; junction bases left unmatched: 10. Per germline, CDR1 SGHAT and CDR2 FQNNGV. The CDR3 DNA sequence: TGTGCCAGCAGCTTAGTTTGGGGACTAGCGGGAGAGTTAGCCTACGAGCAGTACTTC. Translating it yields CASSLVWGLAGELAYEQYF.

The V call is TRBV3-1 (or the pseudogene TRBV3-2), the J call TRBJ2-2; D is uncertain. This CDR3 contains 12 residues. Between the trimmed V and J ends, which lost 4 bases and 5 bases, there was a span of 5 bases. Germline CDR1 is LGHDT and CDR2 is YNNKEL (reference sequence). The DNA for the CDR3 is TGTGCCAGCAGCCTCCTGACCGGGGAGCTGTTTTTT. It yields the protein CASSLLTGELFF.

The table lists this clone with a few counts. This chain links TRBV19 with TRBJ1-2; D unclear. This CDR3 has 13 residues. Germline CDR1 is LNHDA and CDR2 is SQIVND (reference sequence). V was shortened by 5 bases and J by 6 bases, with 13 bases between the two germline ends. The CDR3 loop is CASSLWVGDGYTF. In nucleotides, the CDR3 is TGTGCCAGTAGTCTGTGGGTAGGAGATGGCTACACCTTC.